This T cell receptor beta chain was obtained from a study of T-cell reconstitution after alpha-beta-depleted transplantation in children. The CDR3 is 14 amino acids. V was pared by 6 bases and J by 2 bases, with 13 bases between. From germline, CDR1 is MNHEY and CDR2 SMNVEV (reference sequence). This clonotype was detected only a few times. Unique molecular identifiers were incorporated when the TCRbeta library was constructed. One entry per CDR3 protein results from TCRdb running MiXCR on the PCR reads. Counted here are around 440,000 distinct CDR3 sequences, about 16% occurring once; the ten biggest clones make up just under 30%.

This TCR was recovered from a boy less than two years old who had a stem cell transplant for Wiskott-Aldrich syndrome, so the T cells may come from the graft donor. Sequences were derived from PBMCs, mostly from graft donor cells, sampled 360 days after TCRalphabeta/CD19-depleted stem cell transplant. This chain uses TRBV27 with TRBJ2-5; maybe TRBD1 (6 bases). CDR3 sequence reads: CASSVVGAQETQYF. The CDR3 DNA follows: TGTGCCAGCAGCGTGGTGGGGGCTCAAGAGACCCAGTACTTC.